This is a list of T cell receptor beta chains from one sample in a study of CD8+ T cells in alopecia areata. Clones were sequenced by immunoSEQ multiplex PCR, and TCRdb holds only the in-frame ones, with some missing. The sample has 200,000 to 250,000 clones; about 64% are singletons. The sample here was CD4+ T cells sorted from blood, taken at week 4, from a patient treated with tofacitinib. These TCRs come from a human donor with alopecia areata. Both conserved end residues are part of each CDR3. The order of the fields is V gene, clone size, D gene, J gene, CDR3 protein, CDR3 DNA. A D gene is named only where the DNA matches it firmly. Some rows have no size entry. The others give once, few or many, or a class for an expanded clone.

V: TRBV6-5
size: few
D: .
J: TRBJ1-2
CDR3: CASSWLGGYTF
DNA: TGTGCCAGCAGTTGGCTCGGTGGCTACACCTTC

V: TRBV4-3
size: .
D: .
J: TRBJ1-5
CDR3: CASSQVTGPLKNQPQHF
DNA: TGCGCCAGCAGCCAAGTAACTGGACCCCTAAAAAATCAGCCCCAGCATTTT

V: TRBV7-9
size: .
D: .
J: TRBJ2-2
CDR3: CASSGGANTGELFF
DNA: TGTGCCAGCAGCGGCGGAGCAAACACCGGGGAGCTGTTTTTT

V: TRBV30
size: .
D: .
J: TRBJ2-5
CDR3: CAWEPGGETQYF
DNA: TGTGCCTGGGAGCCAGGAGGGGAGACCCAGTACTTC

V: TRBV15
size: .
D: .
J: TRBJ2-7
CDR3: CATSRDLGAPYEQYF
DNA: TGTGCCACCAGCAGAGATCTCGGAGCTCCCTACGAGCAGTACTTC

V: TRBV6-6
size: .
D: .
J: TRBJ1-2
CDR3: CASSRETVGGYTF
DNA: TGTGCCAGCAGCCGCGAGACAGTCGGTGGCTACACCTTC

V: TRBV7-9
size: .
D: .
J: TRBJ2-5
CDR3: CASSEQGVQETQYF
DNA: TGTGCCAGCAGCGAGCAGGGAGTCCAAGAGACCCAGTACTTC

V: TRBV5-6
size: .
D: TRBD2
J: TRBJ2-7
CDR3: CASSLLSGASSYEQYF
DNA: TGTGCCAGCAGCCTACTTAGCGGGGCGAGCTCCTACGAGCAGTACTTC

V: TRBV7-2
size: once
D: .
J: TRBJ2-7
CDR3: CASSSRQSSYEQYF
DNA: TGTGCCAGCAGCTCAAGACAGAGCTCCTACGAGCAGTACTTC

V: TRBV29-1
size: few
D: .
J: TRBJ2-5
CDR3: CSVVGGGGETQYF
DNA: TGCAGCGTTGTTGGAGGGGGTGGAGAGACCCAGTACTTC